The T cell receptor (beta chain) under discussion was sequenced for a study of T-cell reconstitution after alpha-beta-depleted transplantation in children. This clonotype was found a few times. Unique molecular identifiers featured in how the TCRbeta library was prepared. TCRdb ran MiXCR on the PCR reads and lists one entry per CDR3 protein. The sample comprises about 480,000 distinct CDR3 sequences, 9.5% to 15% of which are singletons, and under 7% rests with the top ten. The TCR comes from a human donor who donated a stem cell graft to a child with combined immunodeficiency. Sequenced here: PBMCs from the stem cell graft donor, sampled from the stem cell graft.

The CDR3 DNA reads TGTGCCAGTATGGGCGGTTCCTACGAGCAGTACTTC. Protein product: CASMGGSYEQYF. The gene calls are TRBV19 and TRBJ2-7; no clear D. The V end was cut by 7 bases, the J end by 1 base, with 8 bases between. Germline loops: CDR1 LNHDA, CDR2 SQIVND (reference sequence). The CDR3 is 12 residues long. Drawing the rest from reference TRBV19 and TRBJ2-7, the complete variable domain is DGGITQSPKYLFRKEGQNVTLSCEQNLNHDAMYWYRQDPGQGLRLIYYSQIVNDFQKGDIAEGYSVSREKKESFPLTVTSAQKNPTAFYLCASMGGSYEQYFGPGTRLTVT.